A single sample gave rise to the 24 T cell receptor beta chains below, sequenced in a study of spatial heterogeneity in lung cancer. Whole-study results and caveats: In tumors, expanded intratumoral alpha and beta TCR counts tracked mutation counts.

TCRdb analysed the 5' RACE reads with MiXCR anew, one entry per CDR3 protein. Counted here are some 6,000 distinct CDR3 sequences, roughly 15% occurring once; the ten biggest clones make up approximately 10%. Sample time point: sample taken at primary tumor resection. These TCRs are of unknown antigen specificity. This sample comprised lung tumor tissue, obtained at surgery. These receptors originate from a male donor with early-stage non-small cell lung cancer.

This clonotype is deemed medium-sized. This beta chain turned up in a library designed for alpha chains; as an off-target read, its abundance says little. The V gene is TRBV10-3, the J gene TRBJ1-1; 9 bases match TRBD1. CDR3 length equals 15 residues. Germline V gene data show CDR1 as ENHRY and CDR2 as SYGVKD. The junction had 5 bases not matched to a gene; V was cut back by 2 bases and J by 4 bases. This chain's CDR3 is CAISEPGTGSTEAFF. The CDR3 nucleotides read TGTGCCATCAGTGAGCCTGGGACAGGGAGCACTGAAGCTTTCTTT.

This clonotype has ten or more counts. This beta chain slipped into a library made for alpha chains as a stray read, so its size is not meaningful. This chain links TRBV7-2 with TRBJ2-5, with 14 bases lining up with TRBD2. The CDR3 is 17 residues long. Germline CDR1 SGHTA, CDR2 FQGNSA. J lost 5 bases, V lost 4 bases, and 9 bases had no gene match. The DNA of the CDR3 is TGTGCCAGCAGCTCAGGACTAGCGGGAGGCCAAGGGGAGACCCAGTACTTC. The encoded protein is CASSSGLAGGQGETQYF.

This clonotype is labeled medium-sized. The size of this beta chain means little, since it is a stray read in a library made for alpha chains. This chain joins TRBV19 and TRBJ2-7, with TRBD1 matching over 7 bases. J lost 4 bases, V lost 5 bases, and 11 bases had no gene match. The CDR3 loop spans 15 amino acids. Germline loops: CDR1 LNHDA, CDR2 SQIVND (reference sequence). CDR3 protein: CASSLFGQAGYEQYF. CDR3 nucleotides: TGTGCCAGTAGTCTTTTCGGACAGGCCGGGTACGAGCAGTACTTC. Variable domain in full (rest from reference TRBV19 and TRBJ2-7): DGGITQSPKYLFRKEGQNVTLSCEQNLNHDAMYWYRQDPGQGLRLIYYSQIVNDFQKGDIAEGYSVSREKKESFPLTVTSAQKNPTAFYLCASSLFGQAGYEQYFGPGTRLTVT.

In this sample, this clonotype is medium-sized (0.01 to 0.1%). This beta chain is an unintended read in a library built for alpha chains; its size means little. The chain recombines TRBV20-1 with TRBJ2-7; 11 bases are shared with TRBD2. The trim removed 6 bases at V and 4 bases at J, leaving 5 bases unmatched. CDR1 and CDR2 (germline): DFQATT, SNEGSKA (reference sequence). CDR3 size: 13 residues. CDR3: CSAPRLAGYEQYF. Written as DNA, the CDR3 is TGCAGTGCCCCACGACTAGCGGGGTACGAGCAGTACTTC.

About this clonotype itself: Because this beta chain is a stray read in a library intended to capture alpha chains, its abundance should not be given much weight. This chain links TRBV7-9 with TRBJ2-3, with D unresolved. Germline V gene lookup returns CDR1 SEHNR and CDR2 FQNEAQ (reference sequence). Trimming pared 5 bases from V and 6 bases from J, leaving 15 bases between. The CDR3 contains 14 residues. As DNA, the CDR3 is TGTGCCAGCAGCACCCTGACCCAACGGGATACGCAGTATTTT. Residues: CASSTLTQRDTQYF.

By proportion, this clonotype is medium-sized (0.01 to 0.1%). As an off-target read in a library built for alpha chains, this beta chain has a frequency of little significance. The chain carries TRBV7-9 and TRBJ2-7, with D perhaps TRBD1 or TRBD2 (5 bases each). CDR1 is SEHNR and CDR2 is FQNEAQ in the germline V gene (reference sequence). V shed 5 bases and J shed 8 bases, with 13 bases lying between them. The CDR3 covers 12 residues. For the CDR3, the DNA is TGTGCCAGCAGCACCGGGACGACAAAGCAGTACTTC. Its translation: CASSTGTTKQYF.

This clonotype rates as medium-sized. A library made for alpha chains picked up this beta chain off target, so its size means little. The chain couples TRBV6-5 to TRBJ1-4; D is possibly TRBD1 (5 bases). Germline CDR1 MNHEY, CDR2 SVGAGI. CDR3 length: 16 residues. Deletions cut 0 bases from V and 3 bases from J, with 11 bases between. The DNA of the CDR3 is TGTGCCAGCAGTTACTCTAGAGGGGCCCCTAATGAAAAACTGTTTTTT. It yields the protein CASSYSRGAPNEKLFF.

This clonotype is termed medium-sized. Because this beta chain is a stray read in a library intended to capture alpha chains, its abundance should not be given much weight. The rearrangement joins TRBV2 to TRBJ2-1; 7 bases map to TRBD2. CDR1 SNHLY and CDR2 FYNNEI come from the germline V gene. This CDR3 contains 13 residues. The CDR3 DNA reads TGTGTGGGGGGACTAAAGGGTTACAATGAGCAGTTCTTC. Translation: CVGGLKGYNEQFF.

This clonotype has a handful of counts. A library made for alpha chains picked up this beta chain off target, so its size means little. V gene TRBV7-8 combines with J gene TRBJ2-3; D is uncertain. Germline V gene sequence: CDR1 SGHVS, CDR2 FQNEAQ. The CDR3 consists of 16 residues. With 6 bases removed from V and 2 bases from J, the gap between germline ends came to 18 bases. CDR3 sequence: CASRNEPSAYTDTQYF. CDR3 coding DNA: TGTGCCAGCAGGAATGAACCGTCGGCCTACACAGATACGCAGTATTTT.

By its share, this clonotype is medium-sized (0.01 to 0.1%). This beta chain represents an off-target read in a library built for alpha chains; its size is of limited meaning. This chain connects TRBV10-3 to TRBJ2-3, with a weak D call TRBD1 (5 bases). The CDR3 length is 14 residues. Germline CDR1 and CDR2: ENHRY and SYGVKD. Trimming took 4 bases from V and 2 from J, leaving 10 bases between them. The CDR3 loop reads CAISVRETTDTQYF. The DNA of the CDR3 is TGTGCCATCAGTGTCAGGGAAACCACAGATACGCAGTATTTT.

This clonotype is medium-sized within its sample. The library was designed around alpha chains, so this beta chain is a stray read whose abundance carries little weight. J is TRBJ1-5 and V is TRBV6-6; D not resolved. Germline V lookup: CDR1 MNHNY, CDR2 SVGAGI (reference sequence). Trimming pared 5 bases from V and 1 base from J, leaving 3 bases between. The CDR3 loop spans 12 amino acids. The CDR3 nucleotides are TGTGCCAGCAGTAAGAGCAATCAGCCCCAGCATTTT. As protein: CASSKSNQPQHF.

Sample share makes this clonotype medium-sized. This beta chain is a stray sequence in a library constructed for alpha chains; its clone size is not meaningful. The V and J genes are TRBV6-1 and TRBJ2-7, with D possibly called TRBD1 or TRBD2 (5 bases each). The CDR3 loop spans 14 amino acids. Germline V gene data show CDR1 as MNHNS and CDR2 as SASEGT. Trimming pared 7 bases from V and 0 bases from J, leaving 13 bases between. Here the CDR3 DNA reads TGTGCCAGCACCGAGGGACCGGCCTCCTACGAGCAGTACTTC. Protein sequence: CASTEGPASYEQYF.

This clonotype qualifies as medium-sized. Since it is a stray read in a library aimed at alpha chains, this beta chain has a size that is not meaningful. The gene calls are TRBV28 and TRBJ2-5, with 7 bases aligning to TRBD2. CDR1 is MDHEN, CDR2 SYDVKM, per germline. CDR3 length: 14 amino acids. Trimming removed 4 bases from V and 1 base from J; junction bases left unmatched: 3. In DNA form, the CDR3 reads TGTGCCAGCAGTTCAGCGGGATCCCAAGAGACCCAGTACTTC. This sequence encodes CASSSAGSQETQYF.

Relative to its sample, this clonotype is medium-sized. As an off-target read in a library built for alpha chains, this beta chain has a frequency of little significance. This rearrangement joins TRBV9 to TRBJ2-3, with D perhaps matching TRBD1 (5 bases). CDR3 length: 14 amino acids. Germline CDR1 and CDR2: SGDLS and YYNGEE. V was shortened by 1 base and J by 1 base, with 7 bases between the two germline ends. The CDR3 DNA reads as TGTGCCAGCAGCGTAACAGGCCGCACAGATACGCAGTATTTT. It translates to CASSVTGRTDTQYF.

To note about this clonotype: This beta chain turned up in a library designed for alpha chains; as an off-target read, its abundance says little. The chain uses TRBV12-3 or TRBV12-4 and TRBJ2-1, with D possibly being TRBD1 or TRBD2 (5 bases each). The V and J ends lost 4 bases and 13 bases respectively, with 14 bases between them. The CDR3 contains 12 residues. The CDR3 protein is CASSYPGPPQFF. The CDR3 region has the DNA TGTGCCAGCAGTTATCCGGGGCCCCCTCAGTTCTTC.

The table lists this clonotype with many counts. As an off-target read in a library built for alpha chains, this beta chain has a frequency of little significance. The V and J genes are TRBV6-5 and TRBJ2-3; 12 positions agree with TRBD2. The CDR3 spans 17 residues. The V and J ends lost 0 bases and 7 bases, in that order; junction bases with no gene match: 8. Germline V gives CDR1 MNHEY, CDR2 SVGAGI. The CDR3 sequence is CASSYSPTSGRRNTQYF. The DNA of the CDR3 is TGTGCCAGCAGTTACTCTCCGACTAGCGGGAGACGAAATACGCAGTATTTT.

This clonotype is medium-sized. In a library made to pick up alpha chains, this beta chain is a stray read with a size that means little. J is TRBJ1-4 and V is TRBV6-5, with unresolved D. CDR1 and CDR2 from the germline V gene are MNHEY and SVGAGI. With 6 bases removed from V and 0 bases from J, the gap between germline ends came to 11 bases. The CDR3 is 15 residues long. DNA of the CDR3: TGTGCCAGCAGCCCCGATGGAGCAACTAATGAAAAACTGTTTTTT. Residues: CASSPDGATNEKLFF.

Judged by abundance, this clonotype is medium-sized. This beta chain came through as a stray read in a library set up for alpha chains, and its size says little. The V call is TRBV27, the J call TRBJ2-1; D possibly corresponds to TRBD1 (7 bases). The CDR3 has 18 residues. CDR1 is MNHEY and CDR2 is SMNVEV in the germline V gene (reference sequence). The V gene lost 0 bases and the J gene lost 8 bases, with 23 bases spanning the gap. The CDR3 loop is CASSLSRGGGAYLDEQFF. Here the CDR3 DNA reads TGTGCCAGCAGTTTATCCCGCGGAGGGGGCGCCTACTTGGATGAGCAGTTCTTC.

In regard to this clonotype: This beta chain is a stray sequence in a library constructed for alpha chains; its clone size is not meaningful. V usage is TRBV6-6 and J usage is TRBJ2-3; no reliable D call. Germline assignment: CDR1 MNHNY and CDR2 SVGAGI (reference sequence). The CDR3 totals 12 residues. Deletions cut 8 bases from V and 4 bases from J, with 10 bases between. In DNA, the CDR3 is TGTGCCAGCGGACCTATGGCAGATACGCAGTATTTT. Its translation: CASGPMADTQYF.

This clonotype was detected many times. The size of this beta chain means little, since it is a stray read in a library made for alpha chains. The chain combines TRBV5-5 with TRBJ2-6; no firm D call. V gave up 7 bases and J gave up 0 bases, with 8 bases separating them. CDR3 length: 14 residues. Germline values: CDR1 SGHKS, CDR2 YYEKEE (reference sequence). The CDR3 loop reads CASQVNSGANVLTF. The DNA for the CDR3 is TGTGCCAGCCAGGTCAACTCTGGGGCCAACGTCCTGACTTTC. Full variable domain (remainder filled in from reference TRBV5-5 and TRBJ2-6): DAGVTQSPTHLIKTRGQQVTLRCSPISGHKSVSWYQQVLGQGPQFIFQYYEKEERGRGNFPDRFSARQFPNYSSELNVNALLLGDSALYLCASQVNSGANVLTFGAGSRLTVL.

This clonotype is classed as medium-sized. This beta chain appears as a stray read in a library generated for alpha chains; its size is not informative. CDR3 loop: CSVVGQGSRGYTF. For the CDR3, the DNA is TGCAGCGTCGTAGGACAAGGAAGTCGTGGCTACACCTTC. J is TRBJ1-2 and V is TRBV29-1, with D tentatively TRBD1 (5 bases). With 6 bases removed from V and 7 bases from J, the gap between germline ends came to 18 bases. CDR1 is SQVTM, CDR2 ANQGSEA, per germline. The CDR3 length is 13 residues.

In its sample, this clonotype was seen many times. The library was prepared for alpha chains; this beta chain is a stray read, so its frequency means little. This chain uses TRBV7-9 with TRBJ1-3; D may be TRBD1 (6 bases). Germline V gives CDR1 SEHNR, CDR2 FQNEAQ (reference sequence). Trimming shortened V by 1 base and J by 0 bases, and 13 bases separated the two germline ends. This CDR3 comprises 17 residues. The CDR3 sequence is CASSLEGGRFSGNTIYF. Here the CDR3 DNA reads TGTGCCAGCAGCTTAGAGGGGGGCCGTTTCTCTGGAAACACCATATATTTT.

By proportion, this clonotype is medium-sized. In a library made to pick up alpha chains, this beta chain is a stray read with a size that means little. The rearrangement uses TRBV5-1 and TRBJ2-1; 9 nucleotides agree with TRBD2. The CDR3 is 16 residues long. J gave up 10 bases and V 0 bases, and 11 bases lay outside the gene matches. Germline assignment: CDR1 SGHRS and CDR2 YFSETQ. The CDR3 DNA sequence: TGCGCCAGCAGCTTGGTCGAACTAGCGGGCAAGTTAGAGCAGTTCTTC. Protein product: CASSLVELAGKLEQFF.

This clonotype occurred many times. One end of the junction varies from germline; a read error may be responsible. In a library made to pick up alpha chains, this beta chain is a stray read with a size that means little. The chain is built from TRBV7-9 and TRBJ1-1, with unresolved D. Germline CDR1 reads SEHNR; CDR2 reads FQNEAQ (reference sequence). The CDR3 runs 12 residues. CDR3 in amino acids: CASSLEIGEAFF. CDR3 sequence (DNA): TGTGCCAGCAGTTTAGAGATAGGCGAAGCTTTCTTT.